This T cell receptor (beta chain) was identified during a study of blood T cell repertoires in COVID-19. Turning to the study itself: From the United States, Italy and Spain came samples of acute and convalescent COVID-19. PBMCs, B-cell-depleted T cells, or T cells were the source of the cDNA or gDNA that made up the material.

Seattle enrolled patients during active infection and tracked them longitudinally. In the original processing: Amplification of reference gene primers provided the estimated nucleated cell counts. The data were produced by immunoSEQ multiplex PCR, yet TCRdb's version contains in-frame clones alone and is incomplete. D and trimming come from the DNA, and the V and J calls and clone size come from that table. The sample yields about 210,000 clones, about 84% seen once. V was pared by 4 bases and J by 1 base, with 9 bases of the junction left unmatched. Germline V CDR1 and CDR2: SGHKS, YYEKEE (reference sequence). This CDR3 contains 16 residues.

The chain has TRBV5-5 and TRBJ2-7; 9 nucleotides line up with TRBD1. The TCR was taken from a woman over 75 with COVID-19, enrolled during active disease. The source material was peripheral blood. CDR3 region: CASSTGTGLRSYEQYF. DNA of the CDR3: TGTGCCAGCAGCACTGGGACAGGGTTAAGGTCCTACGAGCAGTACTTC. Full variable domain (rest looked up from reference TRBV5-5 and TRBJ2-7): DAGVTQSPTHLIKTRGQQVTLRCSPISGHKSVSWYQQVLGQGPQFIFQYYEKEERGRGNFPDRFSARQFPNYSSELNVNALLLGDSALYLCASSTGTGLRSYEQYFGPGTRLTVT.